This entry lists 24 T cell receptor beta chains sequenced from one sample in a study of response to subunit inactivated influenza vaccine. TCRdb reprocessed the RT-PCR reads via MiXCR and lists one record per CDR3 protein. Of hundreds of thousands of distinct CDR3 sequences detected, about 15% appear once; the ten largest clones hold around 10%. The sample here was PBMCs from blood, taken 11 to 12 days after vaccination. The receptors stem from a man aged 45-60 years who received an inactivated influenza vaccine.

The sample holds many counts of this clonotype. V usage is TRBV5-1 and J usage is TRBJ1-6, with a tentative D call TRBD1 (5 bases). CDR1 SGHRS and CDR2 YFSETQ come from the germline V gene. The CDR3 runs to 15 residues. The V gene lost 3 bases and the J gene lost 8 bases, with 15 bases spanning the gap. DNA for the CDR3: TGCGCCAGCAGCTCACGACCGGGGGACTATTCACCCCTCCACTTT. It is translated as CASSSRPGDYSPLHF.

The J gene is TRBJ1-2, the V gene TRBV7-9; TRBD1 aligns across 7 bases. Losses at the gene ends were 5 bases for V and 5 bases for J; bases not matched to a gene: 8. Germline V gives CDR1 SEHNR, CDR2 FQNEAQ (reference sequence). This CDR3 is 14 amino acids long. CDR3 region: CASSPKGAAYGYTF. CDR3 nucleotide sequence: TGTGCCAGCAGCCCGAAGGGGGCCGCTTATGGCTACACCTTC. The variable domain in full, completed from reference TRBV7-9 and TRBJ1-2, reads DTGVSQNPRHKITKRGQNVTFRCDPISEHNRLYWYRQTLGQGPEFLTYFQNEAQLEKSRLLSDRFSAERPKGSFSTLEIQRTEQGDSAMYLCASSPKGAAYGYTFGSGTRLTVV.

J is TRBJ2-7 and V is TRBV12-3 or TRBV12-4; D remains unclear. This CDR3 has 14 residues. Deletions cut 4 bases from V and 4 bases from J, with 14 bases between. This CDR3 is CASSSGALRYEQYF. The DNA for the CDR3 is TGTGCCAGCAGTTCTGGAGCTTTACGTTACGAGCAGTACTTC.

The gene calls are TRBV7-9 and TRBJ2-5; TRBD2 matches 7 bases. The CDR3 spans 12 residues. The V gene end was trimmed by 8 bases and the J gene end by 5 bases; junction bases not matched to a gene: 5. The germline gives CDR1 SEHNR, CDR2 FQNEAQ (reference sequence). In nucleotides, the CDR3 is TGTGCCAGCCGCAGCGGGGAGGAGACCCAGTACTTC. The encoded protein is CASRSGEETQYF. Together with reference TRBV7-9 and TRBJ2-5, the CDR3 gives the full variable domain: DTGVSQNPRHKITKRGQNVTFRCDPISEHNRLYWYRQTLGQGPEFLTYFQNEAQLEKSRLLSDRFSAERPKGSFSTLEIQRTEQGDSAMYLCASRSGEETQYFGPGTRLLVL.

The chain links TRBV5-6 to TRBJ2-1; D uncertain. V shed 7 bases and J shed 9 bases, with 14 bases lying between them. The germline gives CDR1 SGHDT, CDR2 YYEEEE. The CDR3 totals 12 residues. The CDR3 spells CASRPGPGEQFF. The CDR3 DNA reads TGTGCCAGCCGCCCCGGGCCAGGTGAGCAGTTCTTC.

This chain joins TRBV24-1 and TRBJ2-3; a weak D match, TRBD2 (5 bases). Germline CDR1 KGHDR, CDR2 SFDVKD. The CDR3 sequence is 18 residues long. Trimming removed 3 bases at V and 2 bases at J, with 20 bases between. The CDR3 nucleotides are TGTGCCACCAGTGATCGAAGTAAGGGAAAGAGGGACACAGATACGCAGTATTTT. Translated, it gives CATSDRSKGKRDTDTQYF.

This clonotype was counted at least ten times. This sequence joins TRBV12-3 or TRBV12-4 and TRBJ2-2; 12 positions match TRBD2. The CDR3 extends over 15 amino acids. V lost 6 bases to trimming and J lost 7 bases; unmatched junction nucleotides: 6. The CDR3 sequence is CASSTLAGGFGELFF. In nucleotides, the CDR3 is TGTGCCAGCAGCACCCTAGCGGGAGGGTTCGGGGAGCTGTTTTTT.

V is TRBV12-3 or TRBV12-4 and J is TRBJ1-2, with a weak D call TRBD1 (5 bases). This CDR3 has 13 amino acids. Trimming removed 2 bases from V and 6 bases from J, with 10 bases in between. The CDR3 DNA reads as TGTGCCAGCAGTTTATGGGGCGATAATGGCTACACCTTC. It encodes CASSLWGDNGYTF.

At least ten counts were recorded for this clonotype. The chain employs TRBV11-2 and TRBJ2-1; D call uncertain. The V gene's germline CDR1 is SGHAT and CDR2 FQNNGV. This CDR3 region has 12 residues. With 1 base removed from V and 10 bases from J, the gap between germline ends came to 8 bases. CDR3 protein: CASSLGGVEQFF. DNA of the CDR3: TGTGCCAGCAGCTTAGGCGGTGTAGAGCAGTTCTTC.

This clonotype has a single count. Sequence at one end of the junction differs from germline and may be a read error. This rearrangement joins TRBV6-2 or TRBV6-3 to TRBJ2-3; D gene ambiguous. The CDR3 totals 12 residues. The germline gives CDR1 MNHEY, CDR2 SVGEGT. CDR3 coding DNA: TGTGCCAGCAGTAAGCGATCGGATACGCATTATTTT. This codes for CASSKRSDTHYF.

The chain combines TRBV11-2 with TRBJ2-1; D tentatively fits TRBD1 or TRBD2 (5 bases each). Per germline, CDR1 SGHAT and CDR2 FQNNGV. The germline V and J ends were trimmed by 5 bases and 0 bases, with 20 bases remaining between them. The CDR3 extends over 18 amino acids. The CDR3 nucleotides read TGTGCCAGCAGCCGATGGTTAACCTCAGGGAGCTCCTACAATGAGCAGTTCTTC. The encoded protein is CASSRWLTSGSSYNEQFF.

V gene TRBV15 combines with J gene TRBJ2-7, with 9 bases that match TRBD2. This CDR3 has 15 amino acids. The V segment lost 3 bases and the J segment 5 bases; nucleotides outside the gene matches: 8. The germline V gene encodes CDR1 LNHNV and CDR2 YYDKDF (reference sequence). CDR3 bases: TGTGCCACCAGCAGCCCAGCGGGAGGATCTCACGAGCAGTACTTC. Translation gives CATSSPAGGSHEQYF.

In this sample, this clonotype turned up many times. CDR3 residues: CASRKARAGGLPGELFF. CDR3 in DNA: TGTGCCAGCAGAAAGGCGCGTGCAGGGGGCTTGCCCGGGGAGCTGTTTTTT. V gene TRBV11-2 combines with J gene TRBJ2-2; 8 positions agree with TRBD1. The CDR3 is 17 amino acids. In germline, CDR1 is SGHAT, CDR2 FQNNGV. J lost 6 bases, V lost 6 bases, and 15 bases had no gene match.

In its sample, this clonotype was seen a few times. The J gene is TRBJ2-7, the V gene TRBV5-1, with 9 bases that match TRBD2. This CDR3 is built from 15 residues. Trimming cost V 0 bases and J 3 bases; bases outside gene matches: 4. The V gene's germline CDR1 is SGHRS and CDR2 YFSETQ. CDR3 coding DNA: TGCGCCAGCAGCTTGGTTATAGCGGGGGACTACGAGCAGTACTTC. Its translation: CASSLVIAGDYEQYF. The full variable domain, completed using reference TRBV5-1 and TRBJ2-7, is KAGVTQTPRYLIKTRGQQVTLSCSPISGHRSVSWYQQTPGQGLQFLFEYFSETQRNKGNFPGRFSGRQFSNSRSEMNVSTLELGDSALYLCASSLVIAGDYEQYFGPGTRLTVT.

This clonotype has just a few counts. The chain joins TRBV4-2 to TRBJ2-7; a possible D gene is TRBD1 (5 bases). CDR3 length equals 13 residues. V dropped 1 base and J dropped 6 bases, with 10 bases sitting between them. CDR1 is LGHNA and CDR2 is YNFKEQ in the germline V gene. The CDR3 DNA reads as TGTGCCAGCAGCCAAGCAGGGTATGGCGAGCAGTACTTC. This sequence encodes CASSQAGYGEQYF.

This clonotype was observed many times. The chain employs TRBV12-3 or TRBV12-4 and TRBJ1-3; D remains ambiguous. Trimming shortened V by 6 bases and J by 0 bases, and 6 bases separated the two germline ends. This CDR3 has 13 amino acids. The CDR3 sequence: CASSQISGNTIYF. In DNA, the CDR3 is TGTGCCAGCAGCCAGATCTCTGGAAACACCATATATTTT.

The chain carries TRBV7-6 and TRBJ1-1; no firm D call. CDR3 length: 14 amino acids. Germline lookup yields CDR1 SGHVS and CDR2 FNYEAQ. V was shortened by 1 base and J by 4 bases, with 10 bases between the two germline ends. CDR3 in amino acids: CASSLEHLRTEAFF. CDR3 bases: TGTGCCAGCAGCTTAGAACACCTGCGCACTGAAGCTTTCTTT. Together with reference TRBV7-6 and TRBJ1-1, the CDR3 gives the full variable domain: GAGVSQSPRYKVTKRGQDVALRCDPISGHVSLYWYRQALGQGPEFLTYFNYEAQQDKSGLPNDRFSAERPEGSISTLTIQRTEQRDSAMYRCASSLEHLRTEAFFGQGTRLTVV.

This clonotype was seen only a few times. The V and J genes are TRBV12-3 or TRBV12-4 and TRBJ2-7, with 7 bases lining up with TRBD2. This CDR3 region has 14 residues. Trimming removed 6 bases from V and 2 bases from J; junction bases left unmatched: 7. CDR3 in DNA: TGTGCCAGCAGCCCTCCAGCGGGAACCTACGAGCAGTACTTC. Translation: CASSPPAGTYEQYF.

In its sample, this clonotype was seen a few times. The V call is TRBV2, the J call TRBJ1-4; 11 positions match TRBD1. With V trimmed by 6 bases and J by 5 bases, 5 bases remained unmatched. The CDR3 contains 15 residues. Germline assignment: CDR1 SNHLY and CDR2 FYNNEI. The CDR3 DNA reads TGTGCCAGCAGGCAAGGGACAGGGGGAAATGAAAAACTGTTTTTT. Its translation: CASRQGTGGNEKLFF.

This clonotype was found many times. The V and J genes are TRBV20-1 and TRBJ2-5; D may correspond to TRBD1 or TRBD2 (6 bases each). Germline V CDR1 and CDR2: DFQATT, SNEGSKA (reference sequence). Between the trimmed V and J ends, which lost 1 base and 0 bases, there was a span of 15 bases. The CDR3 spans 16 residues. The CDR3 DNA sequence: TGCAGTGCTAGAGGTCCGGGGGCGGGAAACCAAGAGACCCAGTACTTC. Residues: CSARGPGAGNQETQYF.

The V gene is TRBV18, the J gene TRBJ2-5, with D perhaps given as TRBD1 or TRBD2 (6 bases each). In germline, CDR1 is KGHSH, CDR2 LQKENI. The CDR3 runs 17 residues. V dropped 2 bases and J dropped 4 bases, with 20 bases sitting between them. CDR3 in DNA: TGTGCCAGCTCACCAAAACGACCGGGACACGGGGGAGAGACCCAGTACTTC. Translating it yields CASSPKRPGHGGETQYF.

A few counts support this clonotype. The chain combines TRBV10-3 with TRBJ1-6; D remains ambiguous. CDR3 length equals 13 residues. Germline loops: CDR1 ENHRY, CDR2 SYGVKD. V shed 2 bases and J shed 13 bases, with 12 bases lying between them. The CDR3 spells CAISENLGAPLHF. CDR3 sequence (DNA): TGTGCCATCAGTGAGAACTTGGGTGCCCCCCTCCACTTT.

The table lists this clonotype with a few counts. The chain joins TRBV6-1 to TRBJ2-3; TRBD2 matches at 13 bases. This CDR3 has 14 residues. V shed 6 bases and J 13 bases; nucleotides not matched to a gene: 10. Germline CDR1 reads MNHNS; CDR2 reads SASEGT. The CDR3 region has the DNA TGTGCCAGCAGCATGACTAGCGGGGGGAATATCGAGTATTTT. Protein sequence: CASSMTSGGNIEYF.

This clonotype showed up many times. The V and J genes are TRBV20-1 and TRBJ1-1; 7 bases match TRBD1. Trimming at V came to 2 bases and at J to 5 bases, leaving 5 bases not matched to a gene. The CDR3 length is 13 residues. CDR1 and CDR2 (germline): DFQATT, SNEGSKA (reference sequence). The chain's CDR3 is CSARTGVYTEAFF. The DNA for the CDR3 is TGCAGTGCTAGAACAGGGGTTTATACTGAAGCTTTCTTT.